The rows below give T cell receptor beta chains drawn from one sample of a study of control samples from healthy donors and cancer patients. Only in-frame clones appear in the TCRdb table, and some are missing; sequencing was by immunoSEQ multiplex PCR. The sample has roughly 26,000 clones; approximately 78% are singletons. Sequencing input: PBMCs. These receptors came from a man in his sixties with colorectal cancer. Both conserved end residues are part of each CDR3. Each record gives: clone size, J gene, V gene, D gene, CDR3 DNA, CDR3 protein. D genes are given only for firm matches. A row's size may be missing; if present it is once, few, many or a size class.

>-|TRBJ1-6|TRBV13|-
TGTGCCAGCGGGCAGGGACGGTCACCCCTCCACTTT
CASGQGRSPLHF
>-|TRBJ2-1|TRBV7-2|-
TGTGCCAGCAGCTTAGGGGCCAGGGGAAATGAGCAGTTCTTC
CASSLGARGNEQFF
>-|TRBJ1-1|TRBV4-1|TRBD1
TGCGCCAGCAGCCAACACGGACAGGGCGAAGCTTTCTTT
CASSQHGQGEAFF
>-|TRBJ1-4|TRBV11-3|TRBD1
TGTGCCAGCAGCCGCGATCCCGGGACAGGGGGCGCGGAGCGGTTTTTT
CASSRDPGTGGAERFF
>-|TRBJ1-2|TRBV4-1|-
TGCGCCAGCAGCCAATATTACACAGGGAATGGTGGCTACACCTTC
CASSQYYTGNGGYTF
>-|TRBJ1-3|TRBV7-2|TRBD1
TGTGCCAGCAGCTTCCGGGACAGGGGAAGAAACACCATATATTTT
CASSFRDRGRNTIYF
>-|TRBJ2-1|TRBV11-3|-
TGTGCCAGCAGCTTAGTTCGCGGTGAGCAGTTCTTC
CASSLVRGEQFF
>once|TRBJ2-3|TRBV6-2/TRBV6-3|-
TGTGCCAGCAGTTTGACCGAAGATACGCAGTATTTT
CASSLTEDTQYF
>-|TRBJ1-1|TRBV5-8|-
TGTGCCAGCAGCCTCGGGACGCCTGCTTTCTTT
CASSLGTPAFF
>-|TRBJ2-7|TRBV11-2|TRBD2
TGTGCCAGCAGCGCGGGACTAGTGGTCCACGAGCAGTACTTC
CASSAGLVVHEQYF
>-|TRBJ1-1|TRBV9|TRBD1
TGTGCCAGCAGCTACGGACAGGGGTTGGGCACTGAAGCTTTCTTT
CASSYGQGLGTEAFF
>-|TRBJ1-2|TRBV6-5|TRBD1
TGTGCCAGCAGGAACCGGGACAGCCTATTCTATGGCTACACCTTC
CASRNRDSLFYGYTF
>-|TRBJ1-2|TRBV7-8|-
TGTGCCAGCAGCCCAAATTCTTATGGCTACACCTTC
CASSPNSYGYTF
>-|TRBJ1-1|TRBV5-1|TRBD1
TGCGCCAGCAGCTTTGCAGGGGGGGAAGCTGAAGCTTTCTTT
CASSFAGGEAEAFF
>-|TRBJ2-3|TRBV5-4|TRBD1
TGTGCCAGCAGCTCTGACAGGGGGCGGGCAGATACGCAGTATTTT
CASSSDRGRADTQYF
>-|TRBJ1-2|TRBV10-1|TRBD1
TGCGCCAGTAAGGGGGCTAGTGGCTACACCTTC
CASKGASGYTF
>-|TRBJ2-7|TRBV19|TRBD1
TGTGCCAGTAGTATAACAGGGACAGGGGGCAACGAGCAGTACTTC
CASSITGTGGNEQYF
>-|TRBJ1-6|TRBV2|TRBD1
TGTGCCAGCCTGGGACAGGATAATTCACCCCTCCACTTT
CASLGQDNSPLHF
>-|TRBJ1-1|TRBV3-1/TRBV3-2|-
TGTGCCAGCAGCCAATGGGAAGCTGAAGCTTTCTTT
CASSQWEAEAFF
>-|TRBJ2-3|TRBV5-1|-
TGCGCCAGCAGCTCCGAAAGCGGTTATACGCAGTATTTT
CASSSESGYTQYF
>-|TRBJ2-2|TRBV21-1|-
TGTGCCAGCAGCTGGAAGGCAGGGGGGACCGGGGAGCTGTTTTTT
CASSWKAGGTGELFF
>once|TRBJ1-5|TRBV30|-
TGTGCCTGGGAGTTTGGCGGCAGCCTCAATCAGCCCCAGCATTTT
CAWEFGGSLNQPQHF